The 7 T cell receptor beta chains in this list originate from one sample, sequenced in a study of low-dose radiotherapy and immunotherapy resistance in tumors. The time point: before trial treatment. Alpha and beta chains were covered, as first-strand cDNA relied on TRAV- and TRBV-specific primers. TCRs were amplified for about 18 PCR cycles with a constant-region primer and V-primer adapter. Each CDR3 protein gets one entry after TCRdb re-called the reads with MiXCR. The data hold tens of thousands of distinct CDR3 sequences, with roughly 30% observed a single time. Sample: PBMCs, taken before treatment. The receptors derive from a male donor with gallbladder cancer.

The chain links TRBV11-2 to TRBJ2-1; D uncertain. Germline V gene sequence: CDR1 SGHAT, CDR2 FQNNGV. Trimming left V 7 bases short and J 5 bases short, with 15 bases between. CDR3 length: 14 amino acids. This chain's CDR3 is CASTRPTRNNEQFF. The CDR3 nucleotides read TGTGCCAGCACTCGACCCACCAGGAACAATGAGCAGTTCTTC.

CDR3 bases: TGCAGTGCTAGAGGGGACAGGGATGGCTACACCTTC. Residues: CSARGDRDGYTF. The V call is TRBV20-1, the J call TRBJ1-2; 9 positions agree with TRBD1. The CDR3 is 12 amino acids. The V gene end was trimmed by 1 base and the J gene end by 6 bases; junction bases not matched to a gene: 0. CDR1 is DFQATT, CDR2 SNEGSKA, per germline (reference sequence).

As DNA, the CDR3 is TGTGCCAGCAGCCGCTCACGGGGGGAGGACGAGCAGTACTTC. Amino acids: CASSRSRGEDEQYF. The V call is TRBV11-2, the J call TRBJ2-5; TRBD2 matches at 7 bases. The J call may not be correct, given that the DNA end is closer to TRBJ2-7. Germline CDR1 is SGHAT and CDR2 is FQNNGV. The CDR3 is 14 residues long.

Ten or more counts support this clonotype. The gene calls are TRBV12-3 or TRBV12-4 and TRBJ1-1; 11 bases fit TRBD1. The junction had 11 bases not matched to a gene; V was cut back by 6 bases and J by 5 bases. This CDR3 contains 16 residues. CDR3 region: CASRLGQGADGTEAFF. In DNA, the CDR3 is TGTGCCAGCAGACTAGGACAGGGGGCAGATGGGACTGAAGCTTTCTTT.

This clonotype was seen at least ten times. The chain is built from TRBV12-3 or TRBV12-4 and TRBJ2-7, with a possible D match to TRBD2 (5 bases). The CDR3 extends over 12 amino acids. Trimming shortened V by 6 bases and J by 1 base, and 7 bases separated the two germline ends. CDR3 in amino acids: CASRRGSYEQYF. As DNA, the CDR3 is TGTGCCAGCAGACGGGGTTCCTACGAGCAGTACTTC.

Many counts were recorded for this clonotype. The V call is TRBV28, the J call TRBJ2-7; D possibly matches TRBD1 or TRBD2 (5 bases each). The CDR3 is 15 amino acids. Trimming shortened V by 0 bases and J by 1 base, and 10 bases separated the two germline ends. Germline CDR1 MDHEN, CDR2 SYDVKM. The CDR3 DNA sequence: TGTGCCAGCAGTTTATGGGGGGAAGGGTCCTACGAGCAGTACTTC. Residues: CASSLWGEGSYEQYF.

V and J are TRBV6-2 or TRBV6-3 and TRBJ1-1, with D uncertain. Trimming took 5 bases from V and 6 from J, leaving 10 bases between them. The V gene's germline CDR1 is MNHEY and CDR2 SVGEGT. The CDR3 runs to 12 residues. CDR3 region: CASSEFTAEAFF. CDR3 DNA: TGTGCCAGCAGTGAATTTACGGCTGAAGCTTTCTTT.